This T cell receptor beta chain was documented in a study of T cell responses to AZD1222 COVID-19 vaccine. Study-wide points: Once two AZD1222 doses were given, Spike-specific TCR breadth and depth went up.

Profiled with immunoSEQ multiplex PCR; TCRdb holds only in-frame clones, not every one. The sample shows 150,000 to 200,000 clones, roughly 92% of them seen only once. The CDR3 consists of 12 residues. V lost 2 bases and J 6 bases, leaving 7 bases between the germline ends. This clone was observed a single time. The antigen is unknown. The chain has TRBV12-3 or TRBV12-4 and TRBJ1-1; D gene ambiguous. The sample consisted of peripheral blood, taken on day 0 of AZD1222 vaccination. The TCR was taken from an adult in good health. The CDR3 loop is CASSLWFPEAFF. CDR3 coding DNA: TGTGCCAGCAGTTTATGGTTTCCTGAAGCTTTCTTT.